These 21 T cell receptor beta chains originate from one sample sequenced in a study of T cells in Graves' hyperthyroidism and ophthalmopathy. It was RNA transcripts that yielded the amplified TCR beta CDR3 regions. The study used the HTBI primer set for a first-round RT-PCR of the TCR CDR3. TCRdb fed the multiplex PCR reads into MiXCR, producing one record per CDR3 protein. Among hundreds of thousands of distinct CDR3 sequences listed, around 14% were seen once. Sequencing input: blood. The receptors originated from a woman younger than 30 with Graves' hyperthyroidism.

This clonotype showed up many times. The V call is TRBV20-1, the J call TRBJ2-3, with D possibly being TRBD1 or TRBD2 (5 bases each). V dropped 6 bases and J dropped 0 bases, with 28 bases sitting between them. From germline, CDR1 is DFQATT and CDR2 SNEGSKA (reference sequence). This CDR3 contains 19 residues. The CDR3 DNA is TGCAGTGCGTCCGGGACGAAACATTCCTTCCCGCTTAGCACAGATACGCAGTATTTT. Encoded protein: CSASGTKHSFPLSTDTQYF.

In this sample, this clonotype turned up a few times. The V and J genes are TRBV3-1 and TRBJ2-5; 8 positions match TRBD2. The length of the CDR3 is 15 residues. The V and J ends lost 4 bases and 3 bases, in that order; junction bases with no gene match: 7. CDR1 is LGHDT, CDR2 YNNKEL, per germline (reference sequence). In nucleotides, the CDR3 is TGTGCCAGCAGCCCGCGGGGGGCCGAGGAAGAGACCCAGTACTTC. Translated, it gives CASSPRGAEEETQYF.

This clonotype was counted at least ten times. The chain links TRBV12-3 or TRBV12-4 to TRBJ1-1; 8 nucleotides agree with TRBD1. V shed 6 bases, J shed 1 base, and the junction held 4 bases outside the gene matches. This CDR3 has 14 residues. The DNA for the CDR3 is TGTGCCAGCAGACGGGACAGGCGGAACACTGAAGCTTTCTTT. Its translation is CASRRDRRNTEAFF.

The rearrangement links TRBV19 to TRBJ2-7, with TRBD2 matching over 7 bases. This CDR3 is 14 amino acids long. V shed 4 bases and J 6 bases; nucleotides not matched to a gene: 9. Germline values: CDR1 LNHDA, CDR2 SQIVND (reference sequence). For the CDR3, the DNA is TGTGCCAGTAGTAGAGGCGGGGAGGGGTCCGAGCAGTACTTC. Its translation is CASSRGGEGSEQYF. Full variable domain (missing parts from reference TRBV19 and TRBJ2-7): DGGITQSPKYLFRKEGQNVTLSCEQNLNHDAMYWYRQDPGQGLRLIYYSQIVNDFQKGDIAEGYSVSREKKESFPLTVTSAQKNPTAFYLCASSRGGEGSEQYFGPGTRLTVT.

Only a few counts were recorded for this clonotype. The chain recombines TRBV2 with TRBJ1-2; tentatively, D is TRBD1 (6 bases). The V end was cut by 4 bases, the J end by 5 bases, with 11 bases between. This CDR3 comprises 13 residues. CDR1 is SNHLY, CDR2 FYNNEI, per germline. The CDR3 loop reads CASSVTGEYGYTF. CDR3 DNA sequence: TGTGCCAGCAGTGTGACAGGTGAATATGGCTACACCTTC. Full variable domain (missing parts from reference TRBV2 and TRBJ1-2): EPEVTQTPSHQVTQMGQEVILRCVPISNHLYFYWYRQILGQKVEFLVSFYNNEISEKSEIFDDQFSVERPDGSNFTLKIRSTKLEDSAMYFCASSVTGEYGYTFGSGTRLTVV.

This clonotype was found a few times. This may be a read error, as it is one base from a much larger clone. The gene calls are TRBV5-1 and TRBJ1-1; 7 bases align to TRBD1. This CDR3 is built from 13 residues. The germline V gene encodes CDR1 SGHRS and CDR2 YFSETQ. V lost 5 bases to trimming and J lost 4 bases; unmatched junction nucleotides: 5. CDR3 bases: TGCGCCAGCAGTACGGGACAGAGCACTGAAGCTTTCTTT. Its translation is CASSTGQSTEAFF.

This clonotype was detected a few times. This chain joins TRBV6-6 and TRBJ2-7, with TRBD2 matching 7 bases. The CDR3 extends over 14 amino acids. V lost 2 bases, J lost 5 bases, and 6 bases stayed unmatched. Germline CDR1 MNHNY, CDR2 SVGAGI (reference sequence). CDR3 DNA sequence: TGTGCCAGCAGTTACGGTGCGGGGGTGGACGAGCAGTACTTC. Protein sequence: CASSYGAGVDEQYF.

There are many counts of this clonotype. This sequence joins TRBV2 and TRBJ1-2; D remains unclear. Germline assignment: CDR1 SNHLY and CDR2 FYNNEI. The CDR3 extends over 13 amino acids. V lost 7 bases, J lost 4 bases, and 13 bases lay in between. The CDR3 loop reads CASTPLEGYGYTF. The CDR3 DNA is TGTGCCAGCACCCCCCTAGAGGGCTATGGCTACACCTTC.

This clonotype was seen ten or more times. J is TRBJ1-6 and V is TRBV6-5; tentative D call: TRBD1 (5 bases). The V end was cut by 2 bases, the J end by 4 bases, with 6 bases between. From germline, CDR1 is MNHEY and CDR2 SVGAGI. This CDR3 contains 14 residues. The CDR3 spells CASSYRGYNSPLHF. CDR3 sequence (DNA): TGTGCCAGCAGTTACCGGGGGTATAATTCACCCCTCCACTTT.

This clonotype appeared many times. The chain employs TRBV5-1 and TRBJ2-1; 8 positions agree with TRBD2. The CDR3 consists of 17 residues. J lost 4 bases, V lost 0 bases, and 9 bases had no gene match. CDR1 and CDR2 from the germline V gene are SGHRS and YFSETQ. The CDR3 loop is CASSLAYREGGYNEQFF. Written as DNA, the CDR3 is TGCGCCAGCAGCTTGGCCTATCGGGAGGGCGGGTACAATGAGCAGTTCTTC.

There are many counts of this clonotype. The chain has TRBV2 and TRBJ2-3; D unresolved. The CDR3 consists of 16 residues. From germline, CDR1 is SNHLY and CDR2 FYNNEI. V gave up 8 bases and J gave up 0 bases, with 18 bases separating them. CDR3 sequence: CASGSPRRSSTDTQYF. The CDR3 nucleotides read TGTGCCAGCGGCAGTCCCAGGAGATCTAGCACAGATACGCAGTATTTT. The variable domain in full, with the rest retrieved from reference TRBV2 and TRBJ2-3, is EPEVTQTPSHQVTQMGQEVILRCVPISNHLYFYWYRQILGQKVEFLVSFYNNEISEKSEIFDDQFSVERPDGSNFTLKIRSTKLEDSAMYFCASGSPRRSSTDTQYFGPGTRLTVL.

This clonotype was counted at least ten times. V is TRBV2 and J is TRBJ2-3, with D perhaps matching TRBD1 (5 bases). This CDR3 region has 17 residues. Trimming stripped 3 bases from V and 0 bases from J, with 16 bases between. CDR1 and CDR2 from the germline V gene are SNHLY and FYNNEI. The CDR3 DNA reads as TGTGCCAGCAGTGATTGGGTTTCCAGGGTTAGCACAGATACGCAGTATTTT. Encoded protein: CASSDWVSRVSTDTQYF.

This clonotype was picked up a small number of times. Because the CDR3 is missing its conserved closing phenylalanine or tryptophan, this is likely a read error. V and J are TRBV10-3 and TRBJ2-7; 9 bases agree with TRBD2. Germline trimming cut 6 bases from V and 5 bases from J; bases unmatched to any gene: 14. The CDR3 extends over 16 amino acids. The germline CDR1 and CDR2 sequences are ENHRY and SYGVKD. In DNA form, the CDR3 reads TGTGCCATCAGAGATCGGGGGGTAGCGGGAGTCGACGAGCAGTACCTC. Protein sequence: CAIRDRGVAGVDEQYL.

This clonotype was found many times. The V gene is TRBV7-2, the J gene TRBJ1-1; D ambiguous. Trimming cost V 4 bases and J 2 bases, with 8 bases left between them. The CDR3 spans 13 residues. Germline V gene data show CDR1 as SGHTA and CDR2 as FQGNSA. The CDR3 spells CASSSTLNTEAFF. As DNA, the CDR3 is TGTGCCAGCAGCTCGACACTAAACACTGAAGCTTTCTTT.

Many counts were recorded for this clonotype. The rearrangement uses TRBV6-5 and TRBJ2-3; TRBD2 agrees at 9 bases. The CDR3 is made up of 17 amino acids. The junction had 6 bases not matched to a gene; V was cut back by 2 bases and J by 0 bases. CDR1 is MNHEY and CDR2 is SVGAGI in the germline V gene. The CDR3 is CASSYRLREGSTDTQYF. CDR3 DNA sequence: TGTGCCAGCAGTTACCGCCTGCGGGAGGGAAGCACAGATACGCAGTATTTT.

This clonotype was seen many times. An end of the junction differs from the germline gene, which may be a read error. The chain uses TRBV7-8 and TRBJ2-1, with TRBD2 matching over 12 bases. The germline V gene encodes CDR1 SGHVS and CDR2 FQNEAQ. This CDR3 comprises 15 residues. The CDR3 sequence is CASSLAGGPYNEQFF. The DNA of the CDR3 is TGTGCCAGCAGCCTAGCGGGAGGGCCCTACAATGAGCAGTTCTTC.

The genes are TRBV4-2 and TRBJ2-7, with a possible D match to TRBD2 (6 bases). The CDR3 is 15 amino acids. Deletions cut 0 bases from V and 7 bases from J, with 16 bases between. CDR1 and CDR2 from the germline V gene are LGHNA and YNFKEQ. DNA of the CDR3: TGTGCCAGCAGCCAAGATCCTGGGGGGAGCGGTGAGCAGTACTTC. Its translation is CASSQDPGGSGEQYF.

At least ten counts were recorded for this clonotype. This chain connects TRBV28 to TRBJ2-7; possible D gene TRBD1, 6 bases. The CDR3 contains 16 residues. The V gene's germline CDR1 is MDHEN and CDR2 SYDVKM. V was shortened by 3 bases and J by 0 bases, with 15 bases between the two germline ends. DNA for the CDR3: TGTGCCAGCAGTTTGCCCATACCAGGGGCCTCCTACGAGCAGTACTTC. Translating gives CASSLPIPGASYEQYF.

The rearrangement uses TRBV7-2 and TRBJ1-1; D is perhaps TRBD1 (5 bases). CDR3 length: 13 residues. V was clipped by 5 bases and J by 2 bases, with 9 bases between them. Germline CDR1 and CDR2: SGHTA and FQGNSA. CDR3 sequence reads: CASSMTENTEAFF. For the CDR3, the DNA is TGTGCCAGCAGCATGACAGAAAACACTGAAGCTTTCTTT.

V is TRBV28 and J is TRBJ2-7, with a tentative D call TRBD1 (5 bases). This CDR3 region has 13 residues. The germline V gene encodes CDR1 MDHEN and CDR2 SYDVKM. Trimming removed 8 bases from V and 1 base from J, with 12 bases in between. CDR3 region: CASGSGSSYEQYF. CDR3 nucleotides: TGTGCCAGCGGATCAGGGTCATCCTACGAGCAGTACTTC.

This clonotype is judged medium-sized. The chain joins TRBV11-3 to TRBJ2-3; D gene ambiguous. Germline loops: CDR1 SGHNT, CDR2 YENEEA. The CDR3 has 12 amino acids. Between the trimmed V and J ends, which lost 8 bases and 0 bases, there was a span of 6 bases. The CDR3 loop is CASGRSTDTQYF. CDR3 coding DNA: TGTGCCAGCGGCAGGAGCACAGATACGCAGTATTTT.